These 23 T cell receptor beta chains share one sample of origin, sequenced in a study of T cell clonotyping in hematopoietic cell transplantation. Using immunoSEQ multiplex PCR, the repertoire was profiled, and TCRdb retains in-frame clones only, with some absent. The sample records about 15,000 clones, roughly 85% being singletons. The specimen sequenced was peripheral blood mononuclear cells. The receptors were sampled from a woman in her thirties or forties in good health. Some clones in this sample may be carry-over from other donors' samples.

The chain combines TRBV28 with TRBJ1-1; no firm D call. Germline assignment: CDR1 MDHEN and CDR2 SYDVKM. The CDR3 contains 16 residues. V was trimmed by 7 bases and J by 0 bases, leaving 18 bases between them. CDR3 protein: CASKLSLGSLNTEAFF. In DNA form, the CDR3 reads TGTGCCAGCAAACTCTCCCTCGGGTCATTGAACACTGAAGCTTTCTTT.

The CDR3 region is CASSLDTNTGELFF. The CDR3 coding sequence is TGTGCCAGCAGCTTAGACACGAACACCGGGGAGCTGTTTTTT. V gene TRBV7-2 combines with J gene TRBJ2-2; D ambiguous. The V gene lost 1 base and the J gene lost 0 bases, with 3 bases spanning the gap. The CDR3 spans 14 residues. CDR1 is SGHTA and CDR2 is FQGNSA in the germline V gene.

This sequence joins TRBV30 and TRBJ2-7, with D tentatively TRBD1 or TRBD2 (5 bases each). The ends were cut back, 2 bases at V and 7 bases at J, with 18 bases in the middle. The CDR3 totals 14 residues. The germline gives CDR1 GTSNPN, CDR2 SVGIG (reference sequence). The CDR3: CAWSPFGGVGEQYF. The CDR3, as DNA: TGTGCCTGGAGTCCTTTTGGGGGAGTGGGGGAGCAGTACTTC.

The chain employs TRBV7-2 and TRBJ2-7; 14 nucleotides align to TRBD2. The CDR3 loop spans 16 amino acids. V dropped 1 base and J dropped 5; count of bases not matched to a gene: 4. The germline V gene has CDR1 SGHTA and CDR2 FQGNSA. The CDR3 here is CASSLVGTSGSHEQYF. Here the CDR3 DNA reads TGTGCCAGCAGCTTAGTCGGGACTAGCGGGAGCCACGAGCAGTACTTC.

The chain is built from TRBV30 and TRBJ1-2; D ambiguous. The CDR3 runs 13 residues. Per the germline V gene, CDR1 is GTSNPN and CDR2 is SVGIG (reference sequence). V lost 0 bases, J lost 13 bases, and 18 bases lay in between. The CDR3 DNA is TGTGCCTGGAGTGTATTTGGTCGCAATGCCCTCACCTTC. Its translation: CAWSVFGRNALTF.

The J gene is TRBJ2-3, the V gene TRBV29-1; TRBD2 matches at 7 bases. Germline V CDR1 and CDR2: SQVTM, ANQGSEA. This CDR3 contains 15 residues. The trim removed 4 bases at V and 4 bases at J, leaving 11 bases unmatched. The chain's CDR3 is CSVGDNPGGSDTQYF. CDR3 DNA: TGCAGCGTTGGAGATAACCCCGGGGGGTCAGATACGCAGTATTTT.

The rearrangement joins TRBV19 to TRBJ2-3, with a weak D call TRBD1 (5 bases). CDR3 size: 14 residues. The ends were cut back, 5 bases at V and 6 bases at J, with 15 bases in the middle. Germline values: CDR1 LNHDA, CDR2 SQIVND (reference sequence). The CDR3 sequence is CASSLIGDWDTQYF. The DNA for the CDR3 is TGTGCCAGTAGTCTCATAGGGGATTGGGATACGCAGTATTTT.

V and J are TRBV9 and TRBJ2-1; 7 nucleotides agree with TRBD2. Germline values: CDR1 SGDLS, CDR2 YYNGEE. V was clipped by 2 bases and J by 4 bases; unmatched bases: 6. This CDR3 is built from 15 residues. The CDR3 bases are TGTGCCAGCAGCGTCGGTAGCGGGCCATACAATGAGCAGTTCTTC. It specifies CASSVGSGPYNEQFF.

CDR3 sequence: CASSQDRGISEQFF. The CDR3 region has the DNA TGTGCCAGTAGCCAGGACAGGGGGATTAGTGAGCAGTTCTTC. This sequence joins TRBV19 and TRBJ2-1; 10 bases match TRBD1. The CDR3 runs to 14 residues. In germline, CDR1 is LNHDA, CDR2 SQIVND (reference sequence). Germline trimming cut 6 bases from V and 9 bases from J; bases unmatched to any gene: 8.

This rearrangement joins TRBV5-1 to TRBJ2-3; tentative D call: TRBD1 (5 bases). The CDR3 loop spans 18 amino acids. Germline CDR1 and CDR2: SGHRS and YFSETQ. Trimming took off 0 bases at V and 2 bases at J, with 19 bases between the two ends. In DNA, the CDR3 is TGCGCCAGCAGCTTGGAACCCCAGGGCCTCTCTCCCACAGATACGCAGTATTTT. Translating gives CASSLEPQGLSPTDTQYF. Drawing the rest from reference TRBV5-1 and TRBJ2-3, the complete variable domain is KAGVTQTPRYLIKTRGQQVTLSCSPISGHRSVSWYQQTPGQGLQFLFEYFSETQRNKGNFPGRFSGRQFSNSRSEMNVSTLELGDSALYLCASSLEPQGLSPTDTQYFGPGTRLTVL.

A word on this clone: This specimen includes other DNA sequences encoding the same CDR3. The rearrangement joins TRBV5-6 to TRBJ2-5, with D hard to call. The V gene lost 1 base and the J gene lost 5 bases, with 3 bases spanning the gap. Germline values: CDR1 SGHDT, CDR2 YYEEEE. The CDR3 is 11 residues long. The CDR3 sequence: CASSLRETQYF. The DNA for the CDR3 is TGTGCCAGCAGCTTGAGGGAGACCCAGTACTTC.

This clone was detected only once. V is TRBV11-3 and J is TRBJ2-4; D might be TRBD2 (7 bases). Germline CDR1 is SGHNT and CDR2 is YENEEA. The V and J ends lost 3 bases and 8 bases respectively, with 17 bases between them. This CDR3 contains 15 residues. The DNA for the CDR3 is TGTGCCAGCAGCTTGGGGGGGCCGCGAGAGGACATTCAGTACTTC. Protein sequence: CASSLGGPREDIQYF.

The CDR3 is CASSPGRELVTDTQYF. CDR3 bases: TGTGCCAGCAGCCCCGGGCGGGAGTTAGTTACAGATACGCAGTATTTT. The chain recombines TRBV5-4 with TRBJ2-3, with 7 nucleotides matching TRBD2. Germline CDR1 reads SGHNT; CDR2 reads YYREEE (reference sequence). CDR3 length equals 16 residues. J was trimmed by 3 bases and V by 4 bases; bases with no gene match: 11.

This sequence joins TRBV14 and TRBJ1-1; 10 bases line up with TRBD1. The CDR3 is 13 amino acids. After removal of 9 bases from V and 5 bases from J, the junction contained 6 bases not matched to a gene. Germline V gene lookup returns CDR1 SGHDN and CDR2 FVKESK. In DNA, the CDR3 is TGTGCCAGTGCGGGACAGGGGTTTACTGAAGCTTTCTTT. Its translation: CASAGQGFTEAFF.

The rearrangement uses TRBV6-5 and TRBJ1-2, with D tentatively TRBD1 (5 bases). This CDR3 is built from 14 residues. The V gene lost 4 bases and the J gene lost 8 bases, with 17 bases spanning the gap. CDR1 and CDR2 from the germline V gene are MNHEY and SVGAGI. The CDR3 loop is CASSSRGGVEGYTF. The CDR3 region has the DNA TGTGCCAGCAGTTCCCGGGGGGGGGTAGAGGGCTACACCTTC.

The chain combines TRBV28 with TRBJ1-1; D unclear. The CDR3 is 13 residues long. The V gene lost 5 bases and the J gene lost 0 bases, with 7 bases spanning the gap. Germline CDR1 is MDHEN and CDR2 is SYDVKM. The CDR3 DNA follows: TGTGCCAGCAGTACCGGGGTGAACACTGAAGCTTTCTTT. Translation: CASSTGVNTEAFF.

V is TRBV6-5 and J is TRBJ1-2; D unclear. The V end lost 5 bases, the J end lost 1 base, and 8 bases lay between the germline ends. This CDR3 contains 13 residues. CDR1 and CDR2 (germline): MNHEY, SVGAGI. The DNA of the CDR3 is TGTGCCAGCAGTCCAGCCCTTAACTATGGCTACACCTTC. Translating it yields CASSPALNYGYTF.

The chain couples TRBV4-3 to TRBJ2-1; tentatively, D is TRBD2 (6 bases). Germline lookup yields CDR1 LGHNA and CDR2 YSLEER. This CDR3 has 18 residues. V was cut by 2 bases and J by 7 bases, with 24 bases left in between. CDR3 loop: CASSQKNSGGIVGNEQFF. The CDR3 coding sequence is TGCGCCAGCAGCCAAAAGAACTCGGGCGGGATTGTAGGAAATGAGCAGTTCTTC.

The rearrangement joins TRBV19 to TRBJ2-6, with D possibly TRBD1 on 6 matching bases. Trimming took off 6 bases at V and 2 bases at J, with 11 bases between the two ends. Germline assignment: CDR1 LNHDA and CDR2 SQIVND (reference sequence). The CDR3 extends over 15 amino acids. The DNA of the CDR3 is TGTGCCAGTAGGGCCGCAGGGGCTGGGGCCAACGTCCTGACTTTC. Protein product: CASRAAGAGANVLTF.

The chain combines TRBV2 with TRBJ2-7; TRBD1 matches at 9 bases. The CDR3 loop spans 15 amino acids. The ends lost 0 bases at V and 6 bases at J; junction bases unmatched: 6. Germline V gene data show CDR1 as SNHLY and CDR2 as FYNNEI. CDR3 loop: CASSEAQGQGVEQYF. The CDR3 DNA sequence: TGTGCCAGCAGTGAAGCGCAGGGACAGGGCGTCGAGCAGTACTTC.

This rearrangement joins TRBV27 to TRBJ1-5, with D perhaps TRBD1 (5 bases). Trimming pared 2 bases from V and 3 bases from J, leaving 8 bases between. CDR3 length equals 14 residues. Germline CDR1 is MNHEY and CDR2 is SMNVEV (reference sequence). CDR3 bases: TGTGCCAGCAGTTTACCAGGGAACAATCAGCCCCAGCATTTT. Its protein product is CASSLPGNNQPQHF.

The rearrangement uses TRBV7-8 and TRBJ2-5, with no clear D. The CDR3 contains 13 residues. V was clipped by 5 bases and J by 2 bases, with 9 bases between them. Germline values: CDR1 SGHVS, CDR2 FQNEAQ. Written as DNA, the CDR3 is TGTGCCAGCAGCCGTACGGTTCAAGAGACCCAGTACTTC. It yields the protein CASSRTVQETQYF. The full variable domain, in which reference TRBV7-8 and TRBJ2-5 provide the parts outside the CDR3, is GAGVSQSPRYKVAKRGQDVALRCDPISGHVSLFWYQQALGQGPEFLTYFQNEAQLDKSGLPSDRFFAERPEGSVSTLKIQRTQQEDSAVYLCASSRTVQETQYFGPGTRLLVL.

In this sample, this clone turned up a few times. V and J are TRBV5-8 and TRBJ1-1; no definite D call. From germline, CDR1 is SGHTS and CDR2 YDEGEE. The CDR3 is 13 residues long. V gave up 0 bases and J gave up 4 bases, with 7 bases separating them. The chain's CDR3 is CASSLGWGTEAFF. As DNA, the CDR3 is TGTGCCAGCAGCTTGGGGTGGGGCACTGAAGCTTTCTTT. Drawing the rest from reference TRBV5-8 and TRBJ1-1, the complete variable domain is EAGVTQSPTHLIKTRGQQATLRCSPISGHTSVYWYQQALGLGLQFLLWYDEGEERNRGNFPPRFSGRQFPNYSSELNVNALELEDSALYLCASSLGWGTEAFFGQGTRLTVV.